The clone carrying this TCR beta chain was detected once. The antigen remains undetermined. Per germline, CDR1 SNHLY and CDR2 FYNNEI. The CDR3 is 11 amino acids. Trimming removed 9 bases at V and 12 bases at J, with 14 bases between. TCRdb's copy holds only in-frame clones and misses some; the assay was immunoSEQ multiplex PCR. The data show approximately 89,000 clones, about 91% seen once. This sample stems from a study of T cell responses to AZD1222 COVID-19 vaccine. Overall study findings and caveats: After two AZD1222 doses, spike-specific TCR breadth and depth rose versus day 0.

The clonotype originates from an adult in good health. The V gene is TRBV2, the J gene TRBJ1-4; no definite D call. Sequences were derived from peripheral blood, sampled on day 0 of AZD1222 vaccination. For the CDR3, the DNA is TGTGCCAGGACCCATGAAAACCAACTGTTTTTT. This sequence encodes CARTHENQLFF.